This T cell receptor beta chain came from a study of blood T cell repertoires in COVID-19. The overall study: Nucleic acid was either cDNA or gDNA, and it came from T cells, B-cell-depleted T cells, or PBMCs.

Measured with immunoSEQ multiplex PCR; TCRdb has only the in-frame clones, and not every one. Among tens of thousands of clones, over 75% were seen once, and the ten largest hold approximately 5.5%. The table lists this clone with a few counts. Sequencing used peripheral blood. This TCR came from a human donor in a cohort sampled during active COVID-19.

Here the CDR3 reads CASSPSRTGLNQAGANVLTF. In nucleotides, the CDR3 is TGTGCCAGCAGTCCAAGCCGGACAGGGTTAAATCAGGCTGGGGCCAACGTCCTGACTTTC. The chain combines TRBV6-6 with TRBJ2-6; 8 positions agree with TRBD1. CDR1 and CDR2 from the germline V gene are MNHNY and SVGAGI (reference sequence). There are 20 residues in the CDR3. V lost 5 bases, J lost 2 bases, and 17 bases stayed unmatched.